Listed here is a single TCR beta chain. The antigen is unknown. This specimen belongs to a study of response to subunit inactivated influenza vaccine. Study-wide results and limits: A suggestion made by the authors is that each seasonal influenza vaccination recruits few new T cells.

The CDR3 loop spans 15 amino acids. Germline V gene data show CDR1 as MGHRA and CDR2 as YSYEKL. The ends lost 0 bases at V and 11 bases at J; junction bases unmatched: 9. In TCRdb, the RT-PCR reads were re-called with MiXCR into one record per CDR3 protein. The profile covers over 650,000 distinct CDR3 sequences, with approximately 17% appearing a single time and 11% taken by the ten largest. The specimen comprised PBMCs from blood, sampled 4 to 6 days after vaccination. This TCR came from a man aged 50-59 years who received an inactivated influenza vaccine. This rearrangement joins TRBV4-1 to TRBJ2-5, with 10 bases aligning to TRBD2. Here the CDR3 DNA reads TGCGCCAGCAGCCAAGATCTTGGGGGACTAGCGCTACAGTACTTC. Amino acid sequence: CASSQDLGGLALQYF.